This T cell receptor (beta chain) was recovered during a study of CD8 T cells in ankylosing spondylitis. TCRdb re-called the 5' RACE reads with MiXCR, one entry per CDR3 protein. The sample yields around 480,000 distinct CDR3 sequences, roughly 18% seen once. This CDR3 is built from 13 residues. V gave up 5 bases and J gave up 2 bases, with 9 bases separating them. The germline CDR1 and CDR2 sequences are SEHNR and FQNEAQ (reference sequence). Study results and caveats: A TCR beta motif of roughly eight highly homologous variants appeared characteristic of ankylosing spondylitis blood.

As regards this clonotype: The antigen is not known.

This clonotype was sampled from a male donor with ankylosing spondylitis. The V call is TRBV7-9, the J call TRBJ2-5, with D perhaps matching TRBD1 (5 bases). The specimen was blood, either unsorted or a sorted T cell fraction (not recorded which). The CDR3 DNA is TGTGCCAGCAGCACCAGGGCTCAAGAGACCCAGTACTTC. It encodes CASSTRAQETQYF.